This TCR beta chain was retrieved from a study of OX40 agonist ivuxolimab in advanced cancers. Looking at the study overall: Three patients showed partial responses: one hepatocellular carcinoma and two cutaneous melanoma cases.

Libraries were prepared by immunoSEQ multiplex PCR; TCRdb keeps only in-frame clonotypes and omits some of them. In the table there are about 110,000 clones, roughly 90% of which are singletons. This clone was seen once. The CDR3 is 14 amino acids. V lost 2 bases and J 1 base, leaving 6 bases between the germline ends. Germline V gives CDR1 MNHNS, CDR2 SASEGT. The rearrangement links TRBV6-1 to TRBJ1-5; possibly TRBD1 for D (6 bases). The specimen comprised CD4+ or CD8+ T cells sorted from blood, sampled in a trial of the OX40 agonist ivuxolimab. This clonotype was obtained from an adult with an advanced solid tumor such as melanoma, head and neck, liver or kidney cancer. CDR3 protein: CASSERGSNQPQHF. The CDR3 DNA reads TGTGCCAGCAGTGAAAGGGGGAGCAATCAGCCCCAGCATTTT.